Here is one T cell receptor beta chain with its context. These data belong to a study of blood T cell repertoires in COVID-19. Per the original data handling: Nucleated cell counts were estimated from reference gene primer amplification. Data came from immunoSEQ multiplex PCR; TCRdb stores just in-frame clones and leaves some out. D and trimming were read from the DNA, whereas the V and J calls and clone size are those reported in that table. The table has 200,000 to 300,000 clones, approximately 84% seen once. Enrolled through a virtual design, the participants were between 18 and 89 years of age and came from about two dozen US areas. Each participant's cohort was designated according to participant-reported clinical history. Recovered status applied to Cohort 3 donors who had two consecutive negative PCRs. It also applied to those with clearance or with symptom resolution. CDR3 length equals 14 residues. CDR1 is MNHEY, CDR2 SVGAGI, per germline.

This chain joins TRBV6-5 and TRBJ2-6; tentatively, D is TRBD2 (6 bases). The clonotype was recovered from a man aged 40-49 years who had recovered from COVID-19. Sequences were obtained from PBMCs or T cells enriched from blood (not recorded which). The CDR3 DNA is TGTGTATCCGGGACTCGCGCTGGGGCCAACGTCCTGACTTTC. Translation gives CVSGTRAGANVLTF.